This T cell receptor beta chain derives from a study of T cell responses to AZD1222 COVID-19 vaccine. The CDR3 runs 15 residues. Germline V gene lookup returns CDR1 SGHNT and CDR2 YYREEE (reference sequence). Trimming shortened V by 3 bases and J by 9 bases, and 16 bases separated the two germline ends. This clone came up once. TCRdb's table, derived via immunoSEQ multiplex PCR, lists solely in-frame clones and lacks some. The sample shows roughly 93,000 clones, about 90% of them seen only once. Sample: peripheral blood, taken on day 0 of MenACWY control vaccination. V and J are TRBV5-4 and TRBJ1-6, with D possibly being TRBD1 (5 bases). This TCR was recovered from an adult in good health. CDR3 amino acids: CASSSPGPTPSPLHF. DNA for the CDR3: TGTGCCAGCAGCTCCCCGGGGCCTACGCCTTCACCCCTCCACTTT.